Here is one T cell receptor (beta chain) with its context. The sample belongs to a study of cytomegalovirus exposure and HLA in healthy donors. Sequenced by immunoSEQ multiplex PCR; TCRdb stores in-frame clones only, minus some. The repertoire holds approximately 200,000 clones, approximately 80% seen once, with around 6.7% in the top ten. V lost 5 bases and J lost 8; bases outside the gene matches: 7. This CDR3 is built from 15 residues. CDR1 is MDHEN, CDR2 SYDVKM, per germline. The specimen was PBMCs. The clonotype was recovered from a man between 18 and 35 years old in good health and CMV-seropositive. The rearrangement uses TRBV28 and TRBJ2-1; 12 bases agree with TRBD2. The CDR3 nucleotides are TGTGCCAGCAGTATTCGGACTAGCGGGATCGATGAGCAGTTCTTC. Encoded protein: CASSIRTSGIDEQFF.